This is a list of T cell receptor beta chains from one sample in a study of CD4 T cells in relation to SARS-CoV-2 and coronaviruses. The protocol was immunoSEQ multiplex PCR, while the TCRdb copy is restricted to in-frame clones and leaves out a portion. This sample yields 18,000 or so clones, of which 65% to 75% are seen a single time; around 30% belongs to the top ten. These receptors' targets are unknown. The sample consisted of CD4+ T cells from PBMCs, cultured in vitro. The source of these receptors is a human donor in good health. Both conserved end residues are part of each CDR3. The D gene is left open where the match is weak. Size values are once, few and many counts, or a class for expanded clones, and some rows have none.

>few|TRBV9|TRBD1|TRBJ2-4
TGTGCCAGCAGCGTGGGACAGGGCCTGAACATTCAGTACTTC
CASSVGQGLNIQYF
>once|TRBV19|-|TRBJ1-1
TGTGCCAGTATCAGGGGACGTCCCCTGAACACTGAAGCTTTCTTT
CASIRGRPLNTEAFF
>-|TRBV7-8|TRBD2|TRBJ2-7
TGTGCCAGCACCAAGGGGGGTGGACGGGAGGGCCGATCCTACGAGCAGTACTTC
CASTKGGGREGRSYEQYF
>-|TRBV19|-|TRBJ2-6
TGTGCCGTCCGTCCTTCTGGGGCCAACGTCCTGACTTTC
CAVRPSGANVLTF
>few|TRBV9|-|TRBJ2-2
TGTGCCAGCAGCGATCGACAGGAGGCTCACACCGGGGAGCTGTTTTTT
CASSDRQEAHTGELFF
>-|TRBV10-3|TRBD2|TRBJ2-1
TGTGCCATCAGCCTAAGCGGGAGGCCTCAGGGTGATGAGCAGTTCTTC
CAISLSGRPQGDEQFF
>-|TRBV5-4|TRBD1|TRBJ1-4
TGTGCCAGCAGCCTGGACAGGGTGAATGAAAAACTGTTTTTT
CASSLDRVNEKLFF
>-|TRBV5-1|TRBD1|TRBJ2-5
TGCGCCAGCAGCCTGGGACAGATTAGCCAAGAGACCCAGTACTTC
CASSLGQISQETQYF
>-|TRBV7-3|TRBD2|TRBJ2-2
TGTGCCAGCAGCTTAAGGGCTAGCGGAAACACCGGGGAGCTGTTTTTT
CASSLRASGNTGELFF
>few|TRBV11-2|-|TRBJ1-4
TGTGCCAGCAGCGGCGAAGGGGGAATTAATGAAAAACTGTTTTTT
CASSGEGGINEKLFF
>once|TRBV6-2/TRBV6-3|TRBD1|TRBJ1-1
TGTGCCAGCAGTTACTACAGGGGCACTGAAGCTTTCTTT
CASSYYRGTEAFF
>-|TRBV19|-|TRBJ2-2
TGTGCCAGTCAACGACAGACCTCTAACACCGGGGAGCTGTTTTTT
CASQRQTSNTGELFF
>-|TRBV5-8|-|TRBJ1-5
TGTGCCAGCAGGTGGGCAGGGAGAGTCAGCAATCAGCCCCAGCATTTT
CASRWAGRVSNQPQHF
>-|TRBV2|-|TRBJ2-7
TGTGCCAGCAGTGCGACTTCCGGCGGGTACTTC
CASSATSGGYF